This entry lists 16 T cell receptor beta chains sequenced from one sample in a study of chemoradiotherapy in HPV16-positive cancers (dated by TCRdb to between 2020 and 2023). Library preparation used the immunoSEQ multiplex PCR assay. Held by TCRdb, this immuneACCESS table contains in-frame sequences only and omits some clones. Under half of the omission traces to an unresolved V gene where checked; the cause of the rest is unknown. In all, the sample holds 25,000 to 40,000 clones, and around 83% of those were seen once. Of the sample, approximately 2.3% falls within the top ten clones. This material consisted of blood, taken from a patient who underwent chemoradiotherapy. Receptors originate from a human donor with HPV-associated anogenital cancer.

This clone was detected only once. The V gene is TRBV28, the J gene TRBJ1-4, with D tentatively TRBD1 (6 bases). The V end lost 6 bases, the J end lost 1 base, and 9 bases lay between the germline ends. The CDR3 spans 14 residues. CDR1 and CDR2 from the germline V gene are MDHEN and SYDVKM. In DNA, the CDR3 is TGTGCCAGCAGAGTAGGGGGAACTAATGAAAAACTGTTTTTT. It is translated as CASRVGGTNEKLFF.

This chain joins TRBV14 and TRBJ1-2, with unresolved D. CDR1 and CDR2 from the germline V gene are SGHDN and FVKESK. Trimming shortened V by 1 base and J by 5 bases, and 8 bases separated the two germline ends. The CDR3 is 13 amino acids. The CDR3, as DNA: TGTGCCAGCAGCCAAGCTCGTCTTTATGGCTACACCTTC. Amino acid sequence: CASSQARLYGYTF.

As DNA, the CDR3 is TGTGCCAGCAGCTTTGTAACTAGCGGGGGGCCCCGGGATACGCAGTATTTT. Translating gives CASSFVTSGGPRDTQYF. The chain joins TRBV7-2 to TRBJ2-3; TRBD2 matches 12 bases. V was pared by 3 bases and J by 6 bases, with 10 bases of the junction left unmatched. The germline V gene has CDR1 SGHTA and CDR2 FQGNSA. The CDR3 extends over 17 amino acids.

This clone was counted a single time. This sequence joins TRBV7-9 and TRBJ2-7; tentatively, D is TRBD1 (6 bases). CDR3 length equals 14 residues. Germline V gives CDR1 SEHNR, CDR2 FQNEAQ (reference sequence). V was pared by 3 bases and J by 1 base, with 10 bases between. This CDR3 reads CASSFPGQSYEQYF. CDR3 coding DNA: TGTGCCAGCAGCTTCCCCGGACAGTCCTACGAGCAGTACTTC. The full variable domain, with the rest looked up from reference TRBV7-9 and TRBJ2-7, is DTGVSQNPRHKITKRGQNVTFRCDPISEHNRLYWYRQTLGQGPEFLTYFQNEAQLEKSRLLSDRFSAERPKGSFSTLEIQRTEQGDSAMYLCASSFPGQSYEQYFGPGTRLTVT.

The chain uses TRBV6-1 and TRBJ2-3, with 7 bases lining up with TRBD2. V was clipped by 2 bases and J by 2 bases; unmatched bases: 7. The CDR3 is 16 amino acids. Germline V gene data show CDR1 as MNHNS and CDR2 as SASEGT. The CDR3 coding sequence is TGTGCCAGCAGTGAACTAGCGCGGGGGAACACAGATACGCAGTATTTT. It translates to CASSELARGNTDTQYF.

This chain connects TRBV5-1 to TRBJ2-1; TRBD2 matches at 9 bases. CDR3 length equals 15 residues. Germline CDR1 is SGHRS and CDR2 is YFSETQ. Trimming at V came to 4 bases and at J to 5 bases, leaving 7 bases not matched to a gene. The chain's CDR3 is CASSVRSGGHNEQFF. The CDR3 DNA reads as TGCGCCAGCAGCGTACGTAGCGGGGGCCACAATGAGCAGTTCTTC.

The chain couples TRBV19 to TRBJ1-1; 7 positions agree with TRBD1. V shed 9 bases, J shed 3 bases, and the junction held 4 bases outside the gene matches. Germline CDR1 and CDR2: LNHDA and SQIVND (reference sequence). The CDR3 is made up of 12 amino acids. CDR3 region: CASRDRDTEAFF. CDR3 nucleotides: TGTGCCAGCAGAGACAGGGACACTGAAGCTTTCTTT. Using reference TRBV19 and TRBJ1-1 for the parts outside the CDR3, the full variable domain is DGGITQSPKYLFRKEGQNVTLSCEQNLNHDAMYWYRQDPGQGLRLIYYSQIVNDFQKGDIAEGYSVSREKKESFPLTVTSAQKNPTAFYLCASRDRDTEAFFGQGTRLTVV.

The V call is TRBV28, the J call TRBJ2-7; D might be TRBD1 or TRBD2, each matching 5 bases. Trimming shortened V by 4 bases and J by 6 bases, and 16 bases separated the two germline ends. There are 14 residues in the CDR3. The germline gives CDR1 MDHEN, CDR2 SYDVKM. The CDR3 region is CASSSRQSLAEQYF. DNA for the CDR3: TGTGCCAGCAGTTCCAGACAGTCTCTAGCCGAGCAGTACTTC.

The chain employs TRBV5-1 and TRBJ1-4; no reliable D call. The V gene lost 0 bases and the J gene lost 0 bases, with 6 bases spanning the gap. There are 15 residues in the CDR3. In germline, CDR1 is SGHRS, CDR2 YFSETQ. CDR3 loop: CASSLAGATNEKLFF. CDR3 DNA: TGCGCCAGCAGCTTGGCCGGCGCAACTAATGAAAAACTGTTTTTT.

This chain uses TRBV6-6 with TRBJ1-2, with a weak D call TRBD1 (6 bases). CDR1 is MNHNY and CDR2 is SVGAGI in the germline V gene (reference sequence). There are 14 residues in the CDR3. The V and J ends lost 7 bases and 3 bases respectively, with 15 bases between them. The CDR3 nucleotides read TGTGCCAGCATCGGGAACAGGGAGTACTATGGCTACACCTTC. Protein product: CASIGNREYYGYTF.

This clone appeared a few times. The chain recombines TRBV7-9 with TRBJ2-6; 9 nucleotides align to TRBD1. Losses at the gene ends were 10 bases for V and 2 bases for J; bases not matched to a gene: 6. Germline V gene sequence: CDR1 SEHNR, CDR2 FQNEAQ (reference sequence). The CDR3 sequence is 15 residues long. The CDR3 is CATRQGVPGANVLTF. In nucleotides, the CDR3 is TGTGCCACGCGACAGGGGGTTCCTGGGGCCAACGTCCTGACTTTC.

The rearrangement joins TRBV5-6 to TRBJ1-1, with TRBD1 identical over 8 bases. Germline CDR1 is SGHDT and CDR2 is YYEEEE. The CDR3 is made up of 14 amino acids. Trimming removed 7 bases from V and 8 bases from J; junction bases left unmatched: 13. The CDR3 region is CASCNRRRQGEAFF. The CDR3 region has the DNA TGTGCCAGCTGCAATAGAAGGAGACAGGGGGAAGCTTTCTTT.

The chain carries TRBV7-3 and TRBJ2-7; D is unresolved. Germline values: CDR1 SGHTA, CDR2 FQGTGA. Trimming removed 5 bases from V and 2 bases from J, with 10 bases in between. The CDR3 extends over 13 amino acids. This CDR3 is CASSLAQTYEQYF. The DNA for the CDR3 is TGTGCCAGCAGCCTGGCCCAGACCTACGAGCAGTACTTC.

The gene calls are TRBV6-1 and TRBJ1-5; TRBD1 might be the D (5 bases). V was shortened by 0 bases and J by 5 bases, with 5 bases between the two germline ends. Germline-derived CDR1 and CDR2 are MNHNS and SASEGT. The CDR3 contains 13 residues. The CDR3 sequence: CASSEAGDQPQHF. CDR3 nucleotides: TGTGCCAGCAGTGAAGCAGGGGATCAGCCCCAGCATTTT.

V usage is TRBV5-6 and J usage is TRBJ1-1; D is possibly TRBD1 (6 bases). Germline V gene lookup returns CDR1 SGHDT and CDR2 YYEEEE. With 4 bases removed from V and 2 bases from J, the gap between germline ends came to 15 bases. The CDR3 totals 15 residues. The CDR3: CASSARQDLNTEAFF. In DNA, the CDR3 is TGTGCCAGCAGCGCCCGACAGGACCTTAACACTGAAGCTTTCTTT.

The chain combines TRBV5-1 with TRBJ1-4, with D maybe TRBD1 (6 bases). V dropped 9 bases and J dropped 4 bases, with 13 bases sitting between them. In germline, CDR1 is SGHRS, CDR2 YFSETQ. This CDR3 has 13 amino acids. CDR3 sequence: CATRDKGNEKLFF. The DNA of the CDR3 is TGCGCCACCCGGGACAAGGGTAATGAAAAACTGTTTTTT.